A selection of T cell receptor beta chains follows, all from one sample in a study of vaccination effects on CD4 cells after COVID-19. Using immunoSEQ multiplex PCR, the repertoire was profiled, and TCRdb retains in-frame clones only, with some absent. The table records fewer than 25,000 clones, 70% to 75% of them present only once. Their antigen targets remain unknown. The sequences come from CD4+ T cells from PBMCs cultured with SARS-CoV-2 spike peptides, collected after COVID-19 vaccination. The receptors originated from a human donor who received a COVID-19 vaccine. CDR3s include the opening cysteine and the closing phenylalanine or tryptophan. Each record gives: V gene, clone size, J gene, D gene, CDR3 DNA, CDR3 protein. D genes are given only for firm matches. Size values are once, few and many counts, or a class for expanded clones, and some rows have none.

v_call: TRBV6-5; clone_size: .; j_call: TRBJ2-3; d_call: .; cdr3_nt: TGTGCCAGCAGCGGCCTTTTGGGTCGAACAGATACGCAGTATTTT; cdr3_aa: CASSGLLGRTDTQYF
v_call: TRBV2; clone_size: few; j_call: TRBJ2-2; d_call: .; cdr3_nt: TGTGCCAGCAGGGAGGGTGTAGGGAACACCGGGGAGCTGTTTTTT; cdr3_aa: CASREGVGNTGELFF
v_call: TRBV3-1/TRBV3-2; clone_size: .; j_call: TRBJ2-3; d_call: .; cdr3_nt: TGTGCCAGCAGCGCACTCCCGGGCCCATGGGGCACAGATACGCAGTATTTT; cdr3_aa: CASSALPGPWGTDTQYF
v_call: TRBV6-5; clone_size: .; j_call: TRBJ1-5; d_call: .; cdr3_nt: TGTGCCAGCAGCCTGGACGGACCGAATCAGCCCCAGCATTTT; cdr3_aa: CASSLDGPNQPQHF
v_call: TRBV9; clone_size: .; j_call: TRBJ1-6; d_call: .; cdr3_nt: TGTGCCAGCAGCCCATTGCTAGGGATGAATTCACCCCTCCACTTT; cdr3_aa: CASSPLLGMNSPLHF
v_call: TRBV5-1; clone_size: .; j_call: TRBJ2-1; d_call: .; cdr3_nt: TGCGCCAGCAGCGGTGGCTACAATGAGCAGTTCTTC; cdr3_aa: CASSGGYNEQFF
v_call: TRBV14; clone_size: few; j_call: TRBJ1-1; d_call: TRBD1; cdr3_nt: TGTGCCAGCAGCCAAACAGGGGTAGGCACTGAAGCTTTCTTT; cdr3_aa: CASSQTGVGTEAFF
v_call: TRBV19; clone_size: .; j_call: TRBJ2-3; d_call: .; cdr3_nt: TGTGCCAGTAGTCGTAACACAGATACGCAGTATTTT; cdr3_aa: CASSRNTDTQYF
v_call: TRBV5-1; clone_size: .; j_call: TRBJ1-1; d_call: .; cdr3_nt: TGCGCCAGCAGCTTGGAACAGGTGAACACTGAAGCTTTCTTT; cdr3_aa: CASSLEQVNTEAFF
v_call: TRBV11-2; clone_size: .; j_call: TRBJ1-2; d_call: .; cdr3_nt: TGTGCCAGCAGCTCCCTGAGCCGGGACGGTGTAGGCTACACCTTC; cdr3_aa: CASSSLSRDGVGYTF
v_call: TRBV4-2; clone_size: .; j_call: TRBJ2-5; d_call: TRBD1; cdr3_nt: TGTGCCAGCAGCCAAGCCAAGACAGGGGTCGAAAGGCAAGAGACCCAGTACTTC; cdr3_aa: CASSQAKTGVERQETQYF
v_call: TRBV6-5; clone_size: .; j_call: TRBJ1-5; d_call: .; cdr3_nt: TGTGCCAGCACGACCAGGGGATCGGGTCTTCAGCCCCAGCATTTT; cdr3_aa: CASTTRGSGLQPQHF
v_call: TRBV28; clone_size: few; j_call: TRBJ1-1; d_call: .; cdr3_nt: TGTGCCAGCAGCTCATCGGGGGTTGGGGGTGAAGCTTTCTTT; cdr3_aa: CASSSSGVGGEAFF